This entry is about one T cell receptor beta chain. Authors' analysis steps: Reference gene primer amplification gave estimated nucleated cell counts. The data were produced by immunoSEQ multiplex PCR, yet TCRdb's version contains in-frame clones alone and is incomplete. V, J and clone size reflect that table, while D and trimming were determined from the DNA. The sample has tens of thousands of clones; 88% are singletons. These data originate in a study of blood T cell repertoires in COVID-19. Overall study context: Whether acute or convalescent, the COVID-19 samples came from the United States, Italy and Spain. The analysed material was cDNA or gDNA that came from T cells, B-cell-depleted T cells, or PBMCs.

Germline V gives CDR1 SGDLS, CDR2 YYNGEE. CDR3 size: 15 residues. Unmatched junction bases numbered 6, after V lost 6 bases and J lost 1 base. This chain connects TRBV9 to TRBJ1-1, with 10 bases fitting TRBD1. Sequences were obtained from peripheral blood. The clonotype comes from a human donor in a cohort sampled during active COVID-19. CDR3 DNA: TGTGCCAGCACACAAGGGGACAGGGGGAACACTGAAGCTTTCTTT. This translates into CASTQGDRGNTEAFF.